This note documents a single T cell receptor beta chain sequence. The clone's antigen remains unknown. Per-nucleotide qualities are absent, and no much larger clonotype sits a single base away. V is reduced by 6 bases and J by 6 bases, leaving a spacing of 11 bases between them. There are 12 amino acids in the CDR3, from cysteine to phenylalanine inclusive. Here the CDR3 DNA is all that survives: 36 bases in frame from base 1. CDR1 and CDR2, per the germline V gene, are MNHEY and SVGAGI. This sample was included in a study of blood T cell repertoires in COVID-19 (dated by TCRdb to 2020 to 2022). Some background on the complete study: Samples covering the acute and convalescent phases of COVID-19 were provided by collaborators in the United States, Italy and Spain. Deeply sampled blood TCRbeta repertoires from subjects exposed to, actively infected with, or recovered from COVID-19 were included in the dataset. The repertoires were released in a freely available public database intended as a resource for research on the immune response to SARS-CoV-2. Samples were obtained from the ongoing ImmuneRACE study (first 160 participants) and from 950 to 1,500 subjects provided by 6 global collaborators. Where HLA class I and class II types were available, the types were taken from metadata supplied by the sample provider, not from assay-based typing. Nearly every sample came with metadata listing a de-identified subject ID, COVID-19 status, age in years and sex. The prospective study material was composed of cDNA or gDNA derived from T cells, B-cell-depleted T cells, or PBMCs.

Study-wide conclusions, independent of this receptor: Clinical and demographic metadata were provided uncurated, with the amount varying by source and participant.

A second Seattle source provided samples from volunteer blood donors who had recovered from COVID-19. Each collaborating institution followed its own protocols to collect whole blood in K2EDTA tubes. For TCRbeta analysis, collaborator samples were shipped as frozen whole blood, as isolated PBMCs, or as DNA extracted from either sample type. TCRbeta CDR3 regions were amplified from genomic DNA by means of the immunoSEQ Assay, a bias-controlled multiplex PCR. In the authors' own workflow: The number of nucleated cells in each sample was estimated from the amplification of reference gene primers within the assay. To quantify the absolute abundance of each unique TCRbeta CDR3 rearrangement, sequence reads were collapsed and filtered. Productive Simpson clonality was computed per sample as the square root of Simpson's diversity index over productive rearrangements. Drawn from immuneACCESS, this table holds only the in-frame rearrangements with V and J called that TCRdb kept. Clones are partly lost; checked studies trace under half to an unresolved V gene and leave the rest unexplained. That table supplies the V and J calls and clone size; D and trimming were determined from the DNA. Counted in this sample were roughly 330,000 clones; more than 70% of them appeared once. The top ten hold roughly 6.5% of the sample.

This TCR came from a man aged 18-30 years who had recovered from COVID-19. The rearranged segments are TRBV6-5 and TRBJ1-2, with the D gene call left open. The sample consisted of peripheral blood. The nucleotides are TGTGCCAGCAGCCTAAGGAGGGATGGCTACACCTTC. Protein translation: CASSLRRDGYTF.